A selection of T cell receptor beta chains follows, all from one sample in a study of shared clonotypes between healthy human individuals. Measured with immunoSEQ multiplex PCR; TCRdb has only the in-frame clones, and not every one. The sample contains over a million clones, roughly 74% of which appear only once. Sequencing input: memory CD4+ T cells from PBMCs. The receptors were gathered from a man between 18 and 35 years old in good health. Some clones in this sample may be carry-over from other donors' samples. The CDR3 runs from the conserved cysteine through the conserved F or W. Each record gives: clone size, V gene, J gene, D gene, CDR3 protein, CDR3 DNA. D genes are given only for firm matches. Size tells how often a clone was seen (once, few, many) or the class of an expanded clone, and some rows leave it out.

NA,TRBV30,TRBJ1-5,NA,CAWSSGPLSGPQHF,TGTGCCTGGAGTTCCGGGCCACTCTCAGGGCCCCAGCATTTT
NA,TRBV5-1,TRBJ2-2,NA,CASSFPGELFF,TGCGCCAGCAGCTTCCCCGGGGAGCTGTTTTTT
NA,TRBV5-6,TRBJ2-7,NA,CASSLLEGEQYF,TGTGCCAGCAGCTTGCTCGAGGGGGAGCAGTACTTC
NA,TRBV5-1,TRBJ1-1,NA,CASSLVGGLGNTEAFF,TGCGCCAGCAGCTTGGTTGGCGGGCTCGGGAACACTGAAGCTTTCTTT
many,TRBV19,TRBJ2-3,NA,CASSISGDTQYF,TGTGCCAGTAGTATATCAGGAGATACGCAGTATTTT
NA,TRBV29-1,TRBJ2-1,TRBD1,CSEGTGVNEQFF,TGCAGCGAAGGGACAGGGGTTAATGAGCAGTTCTTC
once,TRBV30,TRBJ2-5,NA,CAWSWAGAGETQYF,TGTGCCTGGAGCTGGGCAGGGGCCGGTGAGACCCAGTACTTC
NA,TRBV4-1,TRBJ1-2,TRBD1,CASSQGQGVMSGYTF,TGCGCCAGCAGCCAGGGACAGGGGGTAATGTCTGGCTACACCTTC
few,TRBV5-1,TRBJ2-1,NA,CASRGGGENNEQFF,TGCGCCAGCAGGGGCGGAGGTGAGAACAATGAGCAGTTCTTC
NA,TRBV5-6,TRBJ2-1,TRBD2,CASSLGLAGGSNEQFF,TGTGCCAGCAGCTTGGGCCTAGCGGGAGGCAGTAATGAGCAGTTCTTC
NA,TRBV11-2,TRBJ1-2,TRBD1,CASSLTRTGWTTYGYTF,TGTGCCAGCAGCTTAACCCGGACAGGATGGACGACCTATGGCTACACCTTC